The present T cell receptor (beta chain) was sequenced within a study of blood T cells in healthy people across ages. The study's findings and limits: Measured against age, TCR beta diversity per million T cells decreased in a roughly linear manner.

The germline V gene has CDR1 SGHVS and CDR2 FQNEAQ. V was cut by 1 base and J by 0 bases, with 10 bases left in between. The length of the CDR3 is 16 residues. PCR was performed a second time for about 7 to 11 cycles using a sample-barcoded 5' primer and a J-beta primer mix. TCRdb processed the 5' RACE reads anew with MiXCR; each CDR3 protein has one entry. This table has hundreds of thousands of distinct CDR3 sequences, around 50% appearing once. In this sample, this clonotype turned up once. Its specificity is unknown. The clonotype originates from a man aged 40-49 years in good health. The rearrangement joins TRBV7-8 to TRBJ1-5; D ambiguous. The sequenced sample consisted of blood. Here the CDR3 reads CASSLERQLSNQPQHF. As DNA, the CDR3 is TGTGCCAGCAGCTTAGAGCGGCAGCTTAGCAATCAGCCCCAGCATTTT.